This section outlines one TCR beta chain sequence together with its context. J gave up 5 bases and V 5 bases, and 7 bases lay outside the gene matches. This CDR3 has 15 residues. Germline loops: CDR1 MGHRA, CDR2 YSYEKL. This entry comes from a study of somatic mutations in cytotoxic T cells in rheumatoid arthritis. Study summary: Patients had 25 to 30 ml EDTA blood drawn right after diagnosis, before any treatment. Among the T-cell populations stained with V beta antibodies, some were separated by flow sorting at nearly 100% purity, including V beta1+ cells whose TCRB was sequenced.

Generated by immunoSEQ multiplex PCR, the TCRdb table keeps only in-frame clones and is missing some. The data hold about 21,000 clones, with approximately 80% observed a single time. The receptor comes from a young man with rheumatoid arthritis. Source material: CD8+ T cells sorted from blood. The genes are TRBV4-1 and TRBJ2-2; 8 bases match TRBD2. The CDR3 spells CASSSSGEGTGELFF. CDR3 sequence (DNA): TGCGCCAGCAGCAGTAGCGGGGAAGGAACCGGGGAGCTGTTTTTT.